The rows below give T cell receptor beta chains drawn from one sample of a study of PD-1 blockade in classical Hodgkin lymphoma. Repertoires were generated with immunoSEQ multiplex PCR, while TCRdb's copy carries only in-frame clones and drops some. In the table there are tens of thousands of clones, over 85% of which are singletons. Material for sequencing was peripheral blood mononuclear cells (PBMCs). The receptor set was obtained from a human donor with classical Hodgkin lymphoma. Both conserved end residues are part of each CDR3. Each record gives: D gene, J gene, clone size, V gene, CDR3 protein, CDR3 DNA. A D gene is named only where the DNA matches it firmly. Not all rows give a size; the values are once, few, many and, for expanded clones, a class.

D gene: -
J gene: TRBJ1-6
clone size: once
V gene: TRBV6-4
CDR3 protein: CASSYDRNNSPLHF
CDR3 DNA: TGTGCCAGCAGTTACGACAGGAATAATTCACCCCTCCACTTT

D gene: -
J gene: TRBJ2-7
clone size: -
V gene: TRBV7-2
CDR3 protein: CASSWGAGRIYDEQYF
CDR3 DNA: TGTGCCAGCAGCTGGGGGGCCGGGCGTATCTACGACGAGCAGTACTTC

D gene: TRBD2
J gene: TRBJ2-5
clone size: -
V gene: TRBV5-1
CDR3 protein: CASSLLGTSQETQYF
CDR3 DNA: TGCGCCAGCAGCTTGTTAGGGACTAGCCAAGAGACCCAGTACTTC

D gene: -
J gene: TRBJ2-7
clone size: -
V gene: TRBV7-2
CDR3 protein: CASLLGDVNYEQYF
CDR3 DNA: TGTGCCAGCCTTTTGGGGGACGTTAACTACGAGCAGTACTTC

D gene: TRBD2
J gene: TRBJ2-1
clone size: -
V gene: TRBV2
CDR3 protein: CASSGLAGPYNEQFF
CDR3 DNA: TGTGCCAGCAGTGGACTAGCGGGACCATACAATGAGCAGTTCTTC

D gene: TRBD1
J gene: TRBJ1-1
clone size: -
V gene: TRBV4-2
CDR3 protein: CASSQEGTGGYEAFF
CDR3 DNA: TGTGCCAGCAGCCAAGAGGGGACAGGGGGATATGAAGCTTTCTTT

D gene: -
J gene: TRBJ1-2
clone size: -
V gene: TRBV5-8
CDR3 protein: CASRSRERTGGYTF
CDR3 DNA: TGTGCCAGCAGGTCGCGGGAGCGGACGGGGGGCTACACCTTC

D gene: TRBD1
J gene: TRBJ2-7
clone size: once
V gene: TRBV4-3
CDR3 protein: CASSRGTGGLGHYEQYF
CDR3 DNA: TGCGCCAGCAGCCGCGGGACAGGGGGCCTTGGACACTACGAGCAGTACTTC

D gene: -
J gene: TRBJ2-1
clone size: -
V gene: TRBV28
CDR3 protein: CASSFAGQYNEQFF
CDR3 DNA: TGTGCCAGCAGTTTCGCGGGACAGTACAATGAGCAGTTCTTC

D gene: -
J gene: TRBJ2-3
clone size: -
V gene: TRBV15
CDR3 protein: CATSSSGTQYF
CDR3 DNA: TGTGCCACCAGCAGTTCGGGTACGCAGTATTTT

D gene: -
J gene: TRBJ1-2
clone size: once
V gene: TRBV4-1
CDR3 protein: CASSQGASNYGYTF
CDR3 DNA: TGCGCCAGCAGCCAAGGGGCTTCTAACTATGGCTACACCTTC

D gene: TRBD2
J gene: TRBJ2-1
clone size: -
V gene: TRBV28
CDR3 protein: CASSPQRGWNEQFF
CDR3 DNA: TGTGCCAGCAGTCCTCAGCGGGGGTGGAATGAGCAGTTCTTC

D gene: -
J gene: TRBJ1-1
clone size: -
V gene: TRBV2
CDR3 protein: CASSEEEFLEAFF
CDR3 DNA: TGTGCCAGCAGTGAGGAGGAGTTCCTTGAAGCTTTCTTT

D gene: TRBD2
J gene: TRBJ2-1
clone size: few
V gene: TRBV27
CDR3 protein: CASSLLAGVDNEQFF
CDR3 DNA: TGTGCCAGCAGTTTACTAGCGGGAGTGGACAATGAGCAGTTCTTC

D gene: -
J gene: TRBJ2-1
clone size: -
V gene: TRBV7-2
CDR3 protein: CASSFTFPITGLHEQFF
CDR3 DNA: TGTGCCAGCAGCTTTACTTTCCCAATAACAGGGCTCCATGAGCAGTTCTTC

D gene: -
J gene: TRBJ2-7
clone size: -
V gene: TRBV9
CDR3 protein: CASSVSSSSYEQYF
CDR3 DNA: TGTGCCAGCAGCGTTTCATCGAGCTCCTACGAGCAGTACTTC

D gene: -
J gene: TRBJ1-5
clone size: once
V gene: TRBV5-4
CDR3 protein: CASSFHSSNQPQHF
CDR3 DNA: TGTGCCAGCAGCTTCCACAGTAGCAATCAGCCCCAGCATTTT

D gene: -
J gene: TRBJ1-1
clone size: -
V gene: TRBV29-1
CDR3 protein: CSVRGPNTEAFF
CDR3 DNA: TGCAGCGTTAGAGGACCGAACACTGAAGCTTTCTTT

D gene: -
J gene: TRBJ1-1
clone size: -
V gene: TRBV28
CDR3 protein: CASSSLAGLGGREAFF
CDR3 DNA: TGTGCCAGCAGTTCATTGGCGGGCCTCGGGGGCCGCGAAGCTTTCTTT

D gene: -
J gene: TRBJ1-2
clone size: once
V gene: TRBV28
CDR3 protein: CASSLYGASGYGYTF
CDR3 DNA: TGTGCCAGCAGTTTGTATGGGGCTTCCGGCTATGGCTACACCTTC

D gene: TRBD2
J gene: TRBJ2-5
clone size: -
V gene: TRBV18
CDR3 protein: CASSRTSGRALGETQYF
CDR3 DNA: TGTGCCAGCTCACGAACTAGCGGGAGGGCCCTCGGAGAGACCCAGTACTTC

D gene: -
J gene: TRBJ2-2
clone size: -
V gene: TRBV23-1
CDR3 protein: CASSQPPGLQTTNTGELFF
CDR3 DNA: TGCGCCAGCAGTCAACCTCCGGGCCTACAGACTACTAACACCGGGGAGCTGTTTTTT

D gene: TRBD1
J gene: TRBJ2-7
clone size: -
V gene: TRBV19
CDR3 protein: CASSGRDRAYEQYF
CDR3 DNA: TGTGCCAGTAGTGGTCGGGACAGGGCTTACGAGCAGTACTTC

D gene: TRBD1
J gene: TRBJ1-4
clone size: -
V gene: TRBV19
CDR3 protein: CATRQGMTNEKLFF
CDR3 DNA: TGTGCCACCAGACAGGGTATGACTAATGAAAAACTGTTTTTT

D gene: -
J gene: TRBJ1-1
clone size: -
V gene: TRBV7-9
CDR3 protein: CASSVQTGTEAFF
CDR3 DNA: TGTGCCAGCAGCGTCCAAACAGGCACTGAAGCTTTCTTT

D gene: -
J gene: TRBJ1-1
clone size: -
V gene: TRBV5-1
CDR3 protein: CASSPAGTFKFTEAFF
CDR3 DNA: TGCGCCAGCAGCCCGGCCGGGACATTTAAGTTCACTGAAGCTTTCTTT

D gene: TRBD2
J gene: TRBJ2-3
clone size: -
V gene: TRBV7-2
CDR3 protein: CASSFRAGGRADTQYF
CDR3 DNA: TGTGCCAGCAGCTTCCGAGCGGGAGGGAGGGCAGATACGCAGTATTTT

D gene: TRBD2
J gene: TRBJ2-1
clone size: -
V gene: TRBV14
CDR3 protein: CASSPGLAAHQSSYNEQFF
CDR3 DNA: TGTGCCAGCAGCCCTGGACTAGCGGCACACCAGAGCTCCTACAATGAGCAGTTCTTC

D gene: TRBD1
J gene: TRBJ1-2
clone size: -
V gene: TRBV7-9
CDR3 protein: CASSPTSTGGINYGYTF
CDR3 DNA: TGTGCCAGCAGCCCAACATCCACAGGGGGTATTAACTATGGCTACACCTTC

D gene: TRBD1
J gene: TRBJ2-2
clone size: -
V gene: TRBV5-6
CDR3 protein: CASSLSLTGANTGELFF
CDR3 DNA: TGTGCCAGCAGCTTGTCCCTTACAGGGGCAAACACCGGGGAGCTGTTTTTT

D gene: -
J gene: TRBJ1-5
clone size: -
V gene: TRBV19
CDR3 protein: CASSSGPILPQHF
CDR3 DNA: TGTGCCAGTAGTAGCGGTCCCATTTTGCCCCAGCATTTT

D gene: TRBD2
J gene: TRBJ2-5
clone size: -
V gene: TRBV25-1
CDR3 protein: CASSEQGGSGVSVTQYF
CDR3 DNA: TGTGCCAGCAGTGAACAAGGAGGTAGCGGGGTATCTGTGACCCAGTACTTC

D gene: -
J gene: TRBJ1-2
clone size: -
V gene: TRBV14
CDR3 protein: CASSRFQGRYGYTF
CDR3 DNA: TGTGCCAGCAGCCGTTTTCAGGGGAGATATGGCTACACCTTC

D gene: -
J gene: TRBJ2-1
clone size: -
V gene: TRBV19
CDR3 protein: CASSPRTNNNEQFF
CDR3 DNA: TGTGCCAGTAGTCCGAGGACTAATAACAATGAGCAGTTCTTC

D gene: -
J gene: TRBJ2-1
clone size: -
V gene: TRBV9
CDR3 protein: CASSVGGGVNEQFF
CDR3 DNA: TGTGCCAGCAGCGTAGGAGGAGGGGTCAATGAGCAGTTCTTC

D gene: -
J gene: TRBJ1-5
clone size: -
V gene: TRBV19
CDR3 protein: CASSPVGLGNQPQHF
CDR3 DNA: TGTGCCAGTAGCCCCGTAGGGCTCGGGAATCAGCCCCAGCATTTT

D gene: TRBD1
J gene: TRBJ2-1
clone size: -
V gene: TRBV5-1
CDR3 protein: CASSAGQGNEQFF
CDR3 DNA: TGCGCCAGCAGCGCGGGACAGGGGAATGAGCAGTTCTTC

D gene: TRBD1
J gene: TRBJ2-1
clone size: once
V gene: TRBV5-5
CDR3 protein: CASSFTTGVIISEQFF
CDR3 DNA: TGTGCCAGCAGCTTTACGACAGGGGTCATCATTAGTGAGCAGTTCTTC

D gene: -
J gene: TRBJ1-2
clone size: -
V gene: TRBV11-3
CDR3 protein: CASSTNYRSGRGYTF
CDR3 DNA: TGTGCCAGCAGCACCAATTACAGATCTGGGCGCGGCTACACCTTC

D gene: TRBD1
J gene: TRBJ2-7
clone size: -
V gene: TRBV10-3
CDR3 protein: CAISDGTGIYEQYF
CDR3 DNA: TGTGCCATCAGTGACGGGACAGGGATATACGAGCAGTACTTC

D gene: -
J gene: TRBJ1-1
clone size: -
V gene: TRBV11-1
CDR3 protein: CASSSGHLNTEAFF
CDR3 DNA: TGTGCCAGCAGTTCCGGACATTTGAACACTGAAGCTTTCTTT

D gene: -
J gene: TRBJ2-4
clone size: -
V gene: TRBV13
CDR3 protein: CASSLGLAKNIQYF
CDR3 DNA: TGTGCCAGCAGCTTAGGGTTAGCCAAAAACATTCAGTACTTC

D gene: -
J gene: TRBJ2-7
clone size: -
V gene: TRBV7-9
CDR3 protein: CASSGGSHEQYF
CDR3 DNA: TGTGCCAGCAGCGGAGGGAGCCACGAGCAGTACTTC

D gene: -
J gene: TRBJ1-3
clone size: -
V gene: TRBV7-9
CDR3 protein: CASSLSGGNTIYF
CDR3 DNA: TGTGCCAGCAGCTTATCGGGGGGAAACACCATATATTTT